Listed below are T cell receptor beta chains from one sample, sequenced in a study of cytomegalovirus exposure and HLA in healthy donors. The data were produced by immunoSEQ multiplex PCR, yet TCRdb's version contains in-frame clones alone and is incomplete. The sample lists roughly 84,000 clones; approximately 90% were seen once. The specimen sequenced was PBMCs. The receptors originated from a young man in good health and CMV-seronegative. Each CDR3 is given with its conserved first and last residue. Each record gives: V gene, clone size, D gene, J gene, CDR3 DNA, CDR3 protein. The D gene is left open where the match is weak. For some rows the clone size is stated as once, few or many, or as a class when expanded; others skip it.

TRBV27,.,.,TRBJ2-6,TGTGCCAGCAGTTTAACGGAGGTTCCTGGGGCCAACGTCCTGACTTTC,CASSLTEVPGANVLTF
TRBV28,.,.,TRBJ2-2,TGTGCCAGCAAATCGGGACTGCACCTCCCCGGGGAGCTGTTTTTT,CASKSGLHLPGELFF
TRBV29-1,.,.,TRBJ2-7,TGCAGCGTTTTAGGGGACACCTACGAGCAGTACTTC,CSVLGDTYEQYF
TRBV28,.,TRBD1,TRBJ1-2,TGTGCCAGCAGTGACAGGGCTGGCTATGGCTACACCTTC,CASSDRAGYGYTF
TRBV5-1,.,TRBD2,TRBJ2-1,TGCGCCAGCAGCCCTCGGACTAGCGGGGGGGGACGGGAGCAGTTCTTC,CASSPRTSGGGREQFF
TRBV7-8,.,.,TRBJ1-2,TGTGCCAGCAGCTTAGCGCTCGGGAGCTATGGCTACACCTTC,CASSLALGSYGYTF
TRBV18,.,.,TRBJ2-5,TGTGCCAGCTCACCCCCTTGGACCCAGTACTTC,CASSPPWTQYF
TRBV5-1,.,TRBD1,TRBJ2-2,TGCGCCAGCAGCCAACGCCTTGGACAGGGGCGCGACACCGGGGAGCTGTTTTTT,CASSQRLGQGRDTGELFF
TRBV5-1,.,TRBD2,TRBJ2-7,TGCGCCAGCAGCTTGGCAGCTAGCGGGAGTAGAGGGTACGAGCAGTACTTC,CASSLAASGSRGYEQYF
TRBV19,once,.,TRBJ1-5,TGTGCCAGTAGTATGCCGGGACACAGCTTGCAGAATCAGCCCCAGCATTTT,CASSMPGHSLQNQPQHF
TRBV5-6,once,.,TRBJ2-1,TGTGCCAGCAGCCCCCCAAACAGGGACTCCTACAATGAGCAGTTCTTC,CASSPPNRDSYNEQFF
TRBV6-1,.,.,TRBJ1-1,TGTGCCAGCAGTGAAGTGGCGGACACTGAAGCTTTCTTT,CASSEVADTEAFF